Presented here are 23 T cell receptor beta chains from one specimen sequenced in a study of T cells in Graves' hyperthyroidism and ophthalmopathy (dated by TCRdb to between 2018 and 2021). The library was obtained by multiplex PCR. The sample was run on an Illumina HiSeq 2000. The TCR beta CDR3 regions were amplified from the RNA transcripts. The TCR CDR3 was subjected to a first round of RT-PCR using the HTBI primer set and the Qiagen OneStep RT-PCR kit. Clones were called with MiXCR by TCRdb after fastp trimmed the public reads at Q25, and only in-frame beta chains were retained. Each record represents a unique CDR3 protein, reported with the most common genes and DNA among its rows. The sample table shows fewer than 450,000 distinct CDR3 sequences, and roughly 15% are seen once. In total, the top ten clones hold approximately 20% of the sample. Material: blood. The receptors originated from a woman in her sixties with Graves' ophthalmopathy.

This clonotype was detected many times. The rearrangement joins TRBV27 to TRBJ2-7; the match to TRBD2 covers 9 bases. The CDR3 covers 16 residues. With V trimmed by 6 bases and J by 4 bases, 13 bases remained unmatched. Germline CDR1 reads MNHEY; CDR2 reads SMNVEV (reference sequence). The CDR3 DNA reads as TGTGCCAGCAGCCAAACAGCGGGAGGCGCCGGTTACGAGCAGTACTTC. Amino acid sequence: CASSQTAGGAGYEQYF.

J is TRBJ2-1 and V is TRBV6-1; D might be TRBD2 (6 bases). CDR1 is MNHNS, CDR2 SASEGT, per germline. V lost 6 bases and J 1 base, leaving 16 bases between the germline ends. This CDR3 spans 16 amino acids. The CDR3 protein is CASRLLAIGSYNEQFF. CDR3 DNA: TGTGCCAGCAGACTACTAGCTATCGGGTCCTACAATGAGCAGTTCTTC.

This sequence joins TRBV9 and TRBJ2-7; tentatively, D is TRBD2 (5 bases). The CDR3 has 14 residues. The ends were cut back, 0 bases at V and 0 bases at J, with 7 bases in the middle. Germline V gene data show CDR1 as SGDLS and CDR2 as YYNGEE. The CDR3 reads CASSVAGFSYEQYF. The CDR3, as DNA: TGTGCCAGCAGCGTAGCGGGATTCTCCTACGAGCAGTACTTC.

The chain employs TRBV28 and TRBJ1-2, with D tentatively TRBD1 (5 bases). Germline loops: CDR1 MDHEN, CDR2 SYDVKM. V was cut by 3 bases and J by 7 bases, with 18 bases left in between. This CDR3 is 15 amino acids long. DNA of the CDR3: TGTGCCAGCAGTTTCGGTACAGGCCGGCTCTCTGGCTACACCTTC. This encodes CASSFGTGRLSGYTF.

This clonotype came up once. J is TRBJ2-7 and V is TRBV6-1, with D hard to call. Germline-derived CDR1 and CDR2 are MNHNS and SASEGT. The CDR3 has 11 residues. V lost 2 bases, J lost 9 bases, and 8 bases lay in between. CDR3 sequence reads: CASSETSRQYF. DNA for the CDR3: TGTGCCAGCAGTGAAACCTCTAGGCAGTACTTC.

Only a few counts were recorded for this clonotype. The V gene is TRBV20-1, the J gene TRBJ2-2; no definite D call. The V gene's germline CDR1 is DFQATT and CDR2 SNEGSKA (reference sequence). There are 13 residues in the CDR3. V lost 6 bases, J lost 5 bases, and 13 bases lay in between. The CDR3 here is CSAGLFRTGELFF. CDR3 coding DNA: TGCAGTGCCGGCCTTTTTAGAACCGGGGAGCTGTTTTTT.

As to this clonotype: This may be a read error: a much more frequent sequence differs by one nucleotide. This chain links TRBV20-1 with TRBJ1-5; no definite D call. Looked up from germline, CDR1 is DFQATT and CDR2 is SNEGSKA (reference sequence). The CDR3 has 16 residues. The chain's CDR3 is CSARDGSRVGNRPQHF. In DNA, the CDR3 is TGCAGTGCTAGAGATGGGTCCAGAGTAGGCAATCGGCCCCAGCATTTT.

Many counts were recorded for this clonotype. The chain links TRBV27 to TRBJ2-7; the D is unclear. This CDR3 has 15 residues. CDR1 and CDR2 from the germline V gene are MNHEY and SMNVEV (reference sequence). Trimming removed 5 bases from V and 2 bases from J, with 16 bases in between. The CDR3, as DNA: TGTGCCAGCAGTACATACCCCCCTCCGCCCTACGAGCAGTACTTC. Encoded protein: CASSTYPPPPYEQYF.

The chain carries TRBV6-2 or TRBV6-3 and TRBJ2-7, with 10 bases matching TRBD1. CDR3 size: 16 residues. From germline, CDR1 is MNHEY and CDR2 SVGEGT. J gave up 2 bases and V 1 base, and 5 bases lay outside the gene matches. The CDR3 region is CASSYFGTGDTYEQYF. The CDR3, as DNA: TGTGCCAGCAGTTACTTCGGGACAGGGGACACCTACGAGCAGTACTTC.

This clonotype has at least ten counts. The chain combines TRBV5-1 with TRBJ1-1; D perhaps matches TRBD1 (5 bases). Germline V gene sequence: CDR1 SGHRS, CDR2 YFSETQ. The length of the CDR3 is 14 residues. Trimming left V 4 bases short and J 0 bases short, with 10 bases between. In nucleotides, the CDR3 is TGCGCCAGCAGCCGAGGGACGGTGAACACTGAAGCTTTCTTT. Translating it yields CASSRGTVNTEAFF.

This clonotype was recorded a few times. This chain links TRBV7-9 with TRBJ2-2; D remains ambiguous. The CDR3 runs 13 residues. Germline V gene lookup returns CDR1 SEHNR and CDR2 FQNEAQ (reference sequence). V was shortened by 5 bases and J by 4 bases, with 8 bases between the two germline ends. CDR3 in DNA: TGTGCCAGCAGCCTTTCCACCACCGGGGAGCTGTTTTTT. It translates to CASSLSTTGELFF.

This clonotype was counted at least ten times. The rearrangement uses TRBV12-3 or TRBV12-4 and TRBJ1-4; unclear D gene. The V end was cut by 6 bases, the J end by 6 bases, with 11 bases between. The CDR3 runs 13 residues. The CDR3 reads CASSLGSYEKLFF. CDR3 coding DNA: TGTGCCAGCAGCCTAGGGAGTTATGAAAAACTGTTTTTT.

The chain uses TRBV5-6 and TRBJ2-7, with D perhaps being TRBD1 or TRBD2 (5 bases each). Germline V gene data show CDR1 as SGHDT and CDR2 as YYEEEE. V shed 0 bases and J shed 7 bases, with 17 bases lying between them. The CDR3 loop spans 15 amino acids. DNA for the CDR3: TGTGCCAGCAGCTTGGTCGGGGCCGGGAAGAAAGAGCAGTACTTC. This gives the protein CASSLVGAGKKEQYF. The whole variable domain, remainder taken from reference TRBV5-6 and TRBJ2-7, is DAGVTQSPTHLIKTRGQQVTLRCSPKSGHDTVSWYQQALGQGPQFIFQYYEEEERQRGNFPDRFSGHQFPNYSSELNVNALLLGDSALYLCASSLVGAGKKEQYFGPGTRLTVT.

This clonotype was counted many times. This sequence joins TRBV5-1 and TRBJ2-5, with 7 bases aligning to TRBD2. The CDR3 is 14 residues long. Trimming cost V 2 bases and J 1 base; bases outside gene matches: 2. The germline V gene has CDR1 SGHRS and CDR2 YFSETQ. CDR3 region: CASSFGGTQETQYF. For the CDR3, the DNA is TGCGCCAGCAGCTTCGGGGGGACCCAAGAGACCCAGTACTTC.

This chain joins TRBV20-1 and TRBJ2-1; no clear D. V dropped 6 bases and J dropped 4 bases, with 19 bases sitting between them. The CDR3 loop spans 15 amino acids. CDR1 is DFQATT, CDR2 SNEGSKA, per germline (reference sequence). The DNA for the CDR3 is TGCAGTGCGACGGGCCCTCGGGCTCTATACAATGAGCAGTTCTTC. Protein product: CSATGPRALYNEQFF.

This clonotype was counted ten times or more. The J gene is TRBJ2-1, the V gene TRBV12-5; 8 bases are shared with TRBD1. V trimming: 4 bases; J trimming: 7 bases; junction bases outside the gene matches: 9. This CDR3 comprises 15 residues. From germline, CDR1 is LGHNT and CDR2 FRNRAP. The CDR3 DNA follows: TGTGCTAGTGGTTCCTCAGGGGGCGGTGTAAATGAGCAGTTCTTC. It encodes CASGSSGGGVNEQFF.

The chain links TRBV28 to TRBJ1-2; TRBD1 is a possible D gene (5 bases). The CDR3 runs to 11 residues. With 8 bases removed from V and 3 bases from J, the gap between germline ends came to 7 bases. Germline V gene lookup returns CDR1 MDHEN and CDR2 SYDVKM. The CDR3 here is CASFRDYGYTF. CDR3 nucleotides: TGTGCCAGCTTCAGGGACTATGGCTACACCTTC.

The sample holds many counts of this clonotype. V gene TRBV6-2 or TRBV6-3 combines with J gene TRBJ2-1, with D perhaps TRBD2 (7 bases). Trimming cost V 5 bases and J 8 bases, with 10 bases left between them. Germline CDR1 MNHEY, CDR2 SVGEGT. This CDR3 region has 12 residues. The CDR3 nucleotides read TGTGCCAGCAGTAGAGGGGGGGATGAGCAGTTCTTC. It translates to CASSRGGDEQFF.

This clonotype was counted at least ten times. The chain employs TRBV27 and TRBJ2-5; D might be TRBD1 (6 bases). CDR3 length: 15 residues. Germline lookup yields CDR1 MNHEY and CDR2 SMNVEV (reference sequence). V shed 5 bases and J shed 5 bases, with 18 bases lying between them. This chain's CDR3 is CASSARGRGFETQYF. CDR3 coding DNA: TGTGCCAGCAGTGCCAGAGGCAGGGGATTTGAGACCCAGTACTTC.

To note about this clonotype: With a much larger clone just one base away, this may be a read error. This CDR3 reads CSVVLAGQEAQYF. CDR3 nucleotide sequence: TGCAGCGTTGTCTTAGCGGGACAGGAGGCCCAGTACTTC. This chain uses TRBV29-1 with TRBJ2-5; D possibly matches TRBD1 or TRBD2 (8 bases each). Germline loops: CDR1 SQVTM, CDR2 ANQGSEA. This CDR3 spans 13 amino acids. Trimming pared 4 bases from V and 9 bases from J, leaving 18 bases between.

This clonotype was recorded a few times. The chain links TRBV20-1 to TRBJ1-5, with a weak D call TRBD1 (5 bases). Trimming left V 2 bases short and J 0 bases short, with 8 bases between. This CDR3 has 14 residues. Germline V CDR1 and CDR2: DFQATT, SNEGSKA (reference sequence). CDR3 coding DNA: TGCAGTGCTAGATTTAGGGGTAGCAATCAGCCCCAGCATTTT. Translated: CSARFRGSNQPQHF.

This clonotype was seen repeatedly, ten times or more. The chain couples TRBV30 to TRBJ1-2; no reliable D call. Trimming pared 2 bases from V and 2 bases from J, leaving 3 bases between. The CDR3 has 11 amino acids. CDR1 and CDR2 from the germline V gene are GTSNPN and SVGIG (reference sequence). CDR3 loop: CAWSTNYGYTF. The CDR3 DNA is TGTGCCTGGAGTACCAACTATGGCTACACCTTC.

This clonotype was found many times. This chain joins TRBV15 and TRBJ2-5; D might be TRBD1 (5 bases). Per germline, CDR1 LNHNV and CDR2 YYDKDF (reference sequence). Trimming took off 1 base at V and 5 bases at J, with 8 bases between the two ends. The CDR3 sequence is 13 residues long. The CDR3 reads CATSRGPGETQYF. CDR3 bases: TGTGCCACCAGCAGAGGCCCAGGGGAGACCCAGTACTTC.